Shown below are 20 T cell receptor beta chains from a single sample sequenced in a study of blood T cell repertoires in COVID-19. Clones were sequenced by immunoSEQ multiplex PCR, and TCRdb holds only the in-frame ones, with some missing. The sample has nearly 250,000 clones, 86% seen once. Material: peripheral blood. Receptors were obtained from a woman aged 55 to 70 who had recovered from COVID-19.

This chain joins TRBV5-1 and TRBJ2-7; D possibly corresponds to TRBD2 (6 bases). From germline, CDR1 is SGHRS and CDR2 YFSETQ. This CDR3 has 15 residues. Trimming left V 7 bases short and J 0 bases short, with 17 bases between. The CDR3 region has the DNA TGCGCCAGCTGTACCGGGGCGGGGAGCTCCTACGAGCAGTACTTC. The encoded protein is CASCTGAGSSYEQYF.

Here the CDR3 DNA reads TGTGCCAGTACAGGGCAGCCCCCCAATTCACCCCTCCACTTT. Translation: CASTGQPPNSPLHF. The V call is TRBV19, the J call TRBJ1-6; D may be TRBD1 (5 bases). Looked up from germline, CDR1 is LNHDA and CDR2 is SQIVND (reference sequence). The CDR3 spans 14 residues. Deletions cut 7 bases from V and 7 bases from J, with 14 bases between.

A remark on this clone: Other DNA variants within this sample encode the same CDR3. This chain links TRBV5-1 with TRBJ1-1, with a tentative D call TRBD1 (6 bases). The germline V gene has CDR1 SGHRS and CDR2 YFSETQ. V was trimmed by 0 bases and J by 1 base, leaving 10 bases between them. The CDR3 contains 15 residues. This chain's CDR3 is CASSLAGTPNTEAFF. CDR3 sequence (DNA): TGCGCCAGCAGCTTGGCCGGGACACCGAACACTGAAGCTTTCTTT.

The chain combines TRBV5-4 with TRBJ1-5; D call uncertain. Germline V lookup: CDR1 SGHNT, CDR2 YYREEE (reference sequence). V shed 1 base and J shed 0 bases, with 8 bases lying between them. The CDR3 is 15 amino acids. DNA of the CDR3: TGTGCCAGCAGCTTGACGCCTAATAGCAATCAGCCCCAGCATTTT. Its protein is CASSLTPNSNQPQHF.

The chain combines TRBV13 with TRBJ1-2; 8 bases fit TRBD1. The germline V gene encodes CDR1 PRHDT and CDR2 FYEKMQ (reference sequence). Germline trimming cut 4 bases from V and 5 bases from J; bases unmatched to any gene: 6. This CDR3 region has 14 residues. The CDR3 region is CASSYGQGVYGYTF. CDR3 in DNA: TGTGCCAGCAGCTACGGACAGGGCGTGTATGGCTACACCTTC.

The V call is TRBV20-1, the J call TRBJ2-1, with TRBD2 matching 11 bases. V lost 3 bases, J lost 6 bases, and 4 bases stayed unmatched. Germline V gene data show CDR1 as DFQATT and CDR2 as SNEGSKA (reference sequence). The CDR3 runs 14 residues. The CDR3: CSASTLAGGNEQFF. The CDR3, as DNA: TGCAGTGCTAGTACCCTAGCGGGGGGCAATGAGCAGTTCTTC.

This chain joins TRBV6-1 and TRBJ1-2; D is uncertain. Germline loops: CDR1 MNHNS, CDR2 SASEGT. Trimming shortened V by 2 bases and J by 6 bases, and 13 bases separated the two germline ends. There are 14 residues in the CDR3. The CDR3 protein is CASSERERSHGYTF. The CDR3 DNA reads TGTGCCAGCAGTGAAAGAGAACGGAGTCATGGCTACACCTTC.

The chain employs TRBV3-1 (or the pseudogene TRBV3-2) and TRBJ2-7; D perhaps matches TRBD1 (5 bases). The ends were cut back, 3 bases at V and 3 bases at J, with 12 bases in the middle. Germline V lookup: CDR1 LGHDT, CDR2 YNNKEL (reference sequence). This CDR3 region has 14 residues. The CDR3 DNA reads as TGTGCCAGCAGCCATCATGGGGCAAGCTACGAGCAGTACTTC. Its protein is CASSHHGASYEQYF.

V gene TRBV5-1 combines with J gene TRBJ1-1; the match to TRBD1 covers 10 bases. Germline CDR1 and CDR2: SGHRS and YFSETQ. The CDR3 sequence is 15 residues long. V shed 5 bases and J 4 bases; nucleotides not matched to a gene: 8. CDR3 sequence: CASSGTGDLSTEAFF. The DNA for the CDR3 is TGCGCCAGCAGTGGGACAGGGGATTTGAGCACTGAAGCTTTCTTT.

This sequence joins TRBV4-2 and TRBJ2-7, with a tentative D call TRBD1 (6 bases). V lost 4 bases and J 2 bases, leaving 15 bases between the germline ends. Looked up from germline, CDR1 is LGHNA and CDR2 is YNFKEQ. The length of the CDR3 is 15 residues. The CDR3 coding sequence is TGTGCCAGCAGCCCCCTACCGGGACATGCCTACGAGCAGTACTTC. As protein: CASSPLPGHAYEQYF.

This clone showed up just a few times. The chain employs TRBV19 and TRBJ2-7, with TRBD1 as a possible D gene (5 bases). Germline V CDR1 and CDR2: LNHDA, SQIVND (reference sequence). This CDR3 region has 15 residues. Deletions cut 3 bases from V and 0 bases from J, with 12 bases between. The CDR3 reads CASSIRRESSYEQYF. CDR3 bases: TGTGCCAGTAGTATTCGCAGGGAAAGCTCCTACGAGCAGTACTTC.

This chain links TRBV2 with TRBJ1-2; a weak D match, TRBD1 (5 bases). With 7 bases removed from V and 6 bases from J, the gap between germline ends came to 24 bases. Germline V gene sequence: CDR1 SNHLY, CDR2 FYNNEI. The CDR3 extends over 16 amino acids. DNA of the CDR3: TGTGCCAGCACCCCCCTCCTGTGGGGGGAAAGGGATGGCTACACCTTC. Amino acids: CASTPLLWGERDGYTF. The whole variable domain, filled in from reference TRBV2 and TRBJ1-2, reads EPEVTQTPSHQVTQMGQEVILRCVPISNHLYFYWYRQILGQKVEFLVSFYNNEISEKSEIFDDQFSVERPDGSNFTLKIRSTKLEDSAMYFCASTPLLWGERDGYTFGSGTRLTVV.

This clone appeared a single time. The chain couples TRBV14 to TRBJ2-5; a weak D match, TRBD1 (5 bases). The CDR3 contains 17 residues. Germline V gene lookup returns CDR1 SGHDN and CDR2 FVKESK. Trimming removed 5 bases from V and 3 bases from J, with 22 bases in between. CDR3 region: CASSGKGRVLTKETQYF. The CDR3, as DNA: TGTGCCAGCAGCGGTAAAGGCAGGGTGCTTACCAAAGAGACCCAGTACTTC. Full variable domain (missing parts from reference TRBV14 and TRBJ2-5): EAGVTQFPSHSVIEKGQTVTLRCDPISGHDNLYWYRRVMGKEIKFLLHFVKESKQDESGMPNNRFLAERTGGTYSTLKVQPAELEDSGVYFCASSGKGRVLTKETQYFGPGTRLLVL.

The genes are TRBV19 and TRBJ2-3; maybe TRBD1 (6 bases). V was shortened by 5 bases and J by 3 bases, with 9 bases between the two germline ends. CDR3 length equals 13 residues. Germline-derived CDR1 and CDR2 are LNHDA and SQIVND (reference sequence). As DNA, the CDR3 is TGTGCCAGTAGTGACACAGGGACAGATACGCAGTATTTT. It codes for CASSDTGTDTQYF.

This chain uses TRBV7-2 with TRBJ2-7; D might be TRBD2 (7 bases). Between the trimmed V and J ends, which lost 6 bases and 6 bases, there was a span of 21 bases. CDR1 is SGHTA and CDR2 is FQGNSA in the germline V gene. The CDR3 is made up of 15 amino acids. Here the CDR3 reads CASRPVGGGPLEQYF. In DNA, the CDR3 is TGTGCCAGCAGGCCCGTGGGCGGGGGCCCTCTCGAGCAGTACTTC.

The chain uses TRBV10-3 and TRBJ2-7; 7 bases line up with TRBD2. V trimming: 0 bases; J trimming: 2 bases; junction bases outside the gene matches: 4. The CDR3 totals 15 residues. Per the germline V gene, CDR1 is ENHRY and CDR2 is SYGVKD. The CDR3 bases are TGTGCCATCAGTGAGTCGAGCGGGGCTACCTACGAGCAGTACTTC. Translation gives CAISESSGATYEQYF.

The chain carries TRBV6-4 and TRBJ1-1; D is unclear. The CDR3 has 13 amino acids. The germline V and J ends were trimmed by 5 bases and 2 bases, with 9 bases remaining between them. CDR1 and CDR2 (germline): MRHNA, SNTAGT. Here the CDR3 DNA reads TGTGCCAGCAGTAGGGAGACTAACACTGAAGCTTTCTTT. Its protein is CASSRETNTEAFF.

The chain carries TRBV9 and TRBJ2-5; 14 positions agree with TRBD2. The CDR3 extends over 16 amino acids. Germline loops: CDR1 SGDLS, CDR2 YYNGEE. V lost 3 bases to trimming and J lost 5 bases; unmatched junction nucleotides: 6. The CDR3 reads CASSAGTSGGRETQYF. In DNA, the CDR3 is TGTGCCAGCAGCGCCGGGACTAGCGGGGGTAGGGAGACCCAGTACTTC.

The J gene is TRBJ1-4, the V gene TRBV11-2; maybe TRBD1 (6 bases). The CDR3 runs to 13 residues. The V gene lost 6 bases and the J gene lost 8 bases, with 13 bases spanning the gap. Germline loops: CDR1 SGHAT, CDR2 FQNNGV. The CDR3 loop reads CASSRGGWEKLFF. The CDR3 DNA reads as TGTGCCAGCAGTAGGGGGGGTTGGGAAAAACTGTTTTTT.

Here the CDR3 DNA reads TGTGCCAGCAGCCCCCTAGCGGGGGCGGCAGATACGCAGTATTTT. Translation gives CASSPLAGAADTQYF. This chain uses TRBV13 with TRBJ2-3; 10 positions match TRBD2. V lost 5 bases, J lost 4 bases, and 6 bases stayed unmatched. Germline V gene data show CDR1 as PRHDT and CDR2 as FYEKMQ (reference sequence). The CDR3 runs 15 residues.